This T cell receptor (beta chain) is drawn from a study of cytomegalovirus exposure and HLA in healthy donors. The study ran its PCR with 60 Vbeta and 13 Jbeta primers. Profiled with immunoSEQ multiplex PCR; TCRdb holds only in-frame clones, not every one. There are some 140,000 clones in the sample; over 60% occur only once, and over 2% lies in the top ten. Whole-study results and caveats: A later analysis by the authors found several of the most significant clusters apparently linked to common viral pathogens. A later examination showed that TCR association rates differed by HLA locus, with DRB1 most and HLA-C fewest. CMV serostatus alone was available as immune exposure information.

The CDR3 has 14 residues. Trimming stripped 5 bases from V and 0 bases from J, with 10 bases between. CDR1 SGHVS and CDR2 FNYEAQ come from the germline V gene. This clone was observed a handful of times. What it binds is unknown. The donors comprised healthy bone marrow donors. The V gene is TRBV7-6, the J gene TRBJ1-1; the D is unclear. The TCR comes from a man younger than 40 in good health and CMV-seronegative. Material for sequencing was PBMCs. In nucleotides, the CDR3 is TGTGCCAGCAGCCCCGTGAACATGAACACTGAAGCTTTCTTT. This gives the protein CASSPVNMNTEAFF.